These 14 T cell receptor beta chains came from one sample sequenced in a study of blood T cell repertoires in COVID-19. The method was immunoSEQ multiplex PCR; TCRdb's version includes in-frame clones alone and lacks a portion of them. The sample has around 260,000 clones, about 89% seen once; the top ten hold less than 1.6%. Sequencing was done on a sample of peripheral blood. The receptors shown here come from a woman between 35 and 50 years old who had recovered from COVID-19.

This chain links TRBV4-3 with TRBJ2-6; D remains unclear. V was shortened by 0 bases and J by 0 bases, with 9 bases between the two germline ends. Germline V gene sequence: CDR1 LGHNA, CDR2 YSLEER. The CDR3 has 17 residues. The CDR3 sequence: CASSQDHRSSGANVLTF. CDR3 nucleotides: TGCGCCAGCAGCCAAGATCACAGAAGCTCTGGGGCCAACGTCCTGACTTTC.

Here the CDR3 reads CASSMRDRTGAYSYEQYF. The CDR3 region has the DNA TGTGCCAGCAGCATGCGGGATAGGACAGGGGCCTACTCCTACGAGCAGTACTTC. The chain is built from TRBV21-1 and TRBJ2-7; the DNA was not used to check the table's D call, TRBD1. TRBV21-1 is a known pseudogene. This CDR3 region has 18 residues.

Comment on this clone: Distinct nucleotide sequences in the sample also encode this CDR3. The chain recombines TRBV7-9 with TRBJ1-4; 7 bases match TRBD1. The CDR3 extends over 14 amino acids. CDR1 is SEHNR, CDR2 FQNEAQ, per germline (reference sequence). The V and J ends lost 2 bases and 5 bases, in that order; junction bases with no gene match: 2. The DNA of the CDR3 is TGTGCCAGCAGCTTACGACAGGGCAATGAAAAACTGTTTTTT. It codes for CASSLRQGNEKLFF.

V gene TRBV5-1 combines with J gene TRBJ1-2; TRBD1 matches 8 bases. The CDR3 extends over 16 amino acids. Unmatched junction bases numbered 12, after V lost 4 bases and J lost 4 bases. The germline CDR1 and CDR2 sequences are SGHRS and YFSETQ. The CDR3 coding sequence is TGCGCCAGCAGCCTGCAACCGGAAGACAGGGGCTATGGCTACACCTTC. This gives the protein CASSLQPEDRGYGYTF.

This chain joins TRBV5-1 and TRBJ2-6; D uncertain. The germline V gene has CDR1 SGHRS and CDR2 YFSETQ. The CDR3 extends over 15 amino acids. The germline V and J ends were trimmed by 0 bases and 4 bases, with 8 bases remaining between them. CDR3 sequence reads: CASSLVQSGANVLTF. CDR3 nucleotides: TGCGCCAGCAGCTTGGTACAGTCCGGGGCCAACGTCCTGACTTTC.

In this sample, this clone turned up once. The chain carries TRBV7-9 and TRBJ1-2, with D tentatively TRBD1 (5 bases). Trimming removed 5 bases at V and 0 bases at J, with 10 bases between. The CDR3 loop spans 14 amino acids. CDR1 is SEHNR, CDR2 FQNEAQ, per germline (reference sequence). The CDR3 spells CASSPPGANYGYTF. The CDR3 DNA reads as TGTGCCAGCAGCCCCCCGGGGGCTAACTATGGCTACACCTTC.

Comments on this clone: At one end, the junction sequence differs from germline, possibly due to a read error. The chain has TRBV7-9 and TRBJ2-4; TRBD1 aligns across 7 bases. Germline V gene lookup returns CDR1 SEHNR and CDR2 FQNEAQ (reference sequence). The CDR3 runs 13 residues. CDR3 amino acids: CASSTAGTALRGF. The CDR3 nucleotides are TGTGCCAGCAGCACCGCTGGGACAGCCCTTCGAGGCTTC.

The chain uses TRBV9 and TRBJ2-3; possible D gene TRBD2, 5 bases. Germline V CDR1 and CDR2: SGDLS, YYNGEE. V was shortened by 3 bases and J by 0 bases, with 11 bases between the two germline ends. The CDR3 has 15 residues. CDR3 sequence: CASSEHSASTDTQYF. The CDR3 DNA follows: TGTGCCAGCAGCGAACATAGCGCCAGCACAGATACGCAGTATTTT.

This CDR3 reads CAWSYQGPGEKLFF. The CDR3, as DNA: TGTGCCTGGAGTTATCAGGGCCCTGGGGAAAAACTGTTTTTT. This chain uses TRBV30 with TRBJ1-4, with D possibly matching TRBD1 (5 bases). The ends were cut back, 2 bases at V and 8 bases at J, with 15 bases in the middle. This CDR3 spans 14 amino acids. Germline-derived CDR1 and CDR2 are GTSNPN and SVGIG (reference sequence).

The CDR3 sequence is CASGGPGQGNYGYTF. CDR3 DNA sequence: TGTGCCAGCGGGGGACCGGGACAGGGGAACTATGGCTACACCTTC. The rearrangement uses TRBV6-5 and TRBJ1-2, with 10 bases aligning to TRBD1. The CDR3 length is 15 residues. V shed 8 bases, J shed 2 bases, and the junction held 8 bases outside the gene matches. Germline loops: CDR1 MNHEY, CDR2 SVGAGI.

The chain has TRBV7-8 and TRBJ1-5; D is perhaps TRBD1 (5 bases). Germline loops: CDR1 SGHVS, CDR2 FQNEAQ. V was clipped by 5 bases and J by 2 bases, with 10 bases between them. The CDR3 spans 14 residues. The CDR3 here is CASSPKTGNQPQHF. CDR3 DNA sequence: TGTGCCAGCAGCCCCAAGACAGGCAATCAGCCCCAGCATTTT.

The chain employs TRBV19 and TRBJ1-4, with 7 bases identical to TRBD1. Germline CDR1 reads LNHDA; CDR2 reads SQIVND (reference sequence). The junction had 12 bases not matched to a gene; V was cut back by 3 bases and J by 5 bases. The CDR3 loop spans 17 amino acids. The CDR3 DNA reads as TGTGCCAGTAGTATCAGACAGGGTGGGACAGCGAATGAAAAACTGTTTTTT. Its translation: CASSIRQGGTANEKLFF.

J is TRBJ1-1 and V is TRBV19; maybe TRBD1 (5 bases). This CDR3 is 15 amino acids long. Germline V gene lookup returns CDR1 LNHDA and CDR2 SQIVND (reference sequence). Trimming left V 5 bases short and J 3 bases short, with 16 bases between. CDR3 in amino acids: CASSPRVEVDTEAFF. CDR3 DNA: TGTGCCAGTAGTCCCAGGGTTGAAGTAGACACTGAAGCTTTCTTT.

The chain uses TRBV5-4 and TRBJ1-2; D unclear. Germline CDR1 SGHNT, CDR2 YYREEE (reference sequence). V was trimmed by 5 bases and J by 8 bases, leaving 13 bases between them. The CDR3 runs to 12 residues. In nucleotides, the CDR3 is TGTGCCAGCAGTGGCGATCCGGGAGGCTACACCTTC. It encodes CASSGDPGGYTF.